This T cell receptor (beta chain) was profiled in a study of graft-versus-host responses after intestinal transplantation. Turning to the study itself: Anti-thymocyte globulin induction preceded roughly 3 years of tacrolimus and steroid maintenance in all recipients.

Notes on this clone: Its specificity is unknown.

The data were produced by immunoSEQ multiplex PCR, yet TCRdb's version contains in-frame clones alone and is incomplete. This sample has under 65,000 clones, with approximately 94% found just once. Germline CDR1 SQVTM, CDR2 ANQGSEA. Trimming took 3 bases from V and 0 from J, leaving 5 bases between them. This CDR3 is built from 13 residues. This TCR derives from a human donor who was the organ donor for an intestinal transplant. Sequenced here: unstimulated CD4+ T cells sorted from spleen or lymph node cells, sampled before transplant. J is TRBJ2-2 and V is TRBV29-1; no clear D gene. The CDR3 is CSVDPTNTGELFF. The CDR3 DNA reads TGCAGCGTTGACCCGACGAACACCGGGGAGCTGTTTTTT.